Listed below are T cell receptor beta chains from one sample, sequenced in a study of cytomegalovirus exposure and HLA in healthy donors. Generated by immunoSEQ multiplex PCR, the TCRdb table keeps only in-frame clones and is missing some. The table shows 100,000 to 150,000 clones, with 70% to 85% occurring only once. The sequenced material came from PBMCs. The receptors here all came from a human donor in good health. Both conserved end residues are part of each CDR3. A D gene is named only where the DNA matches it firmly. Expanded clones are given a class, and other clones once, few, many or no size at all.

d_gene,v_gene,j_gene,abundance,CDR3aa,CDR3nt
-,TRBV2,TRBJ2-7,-,CASSDRGGGYEQYF,TGTGCCAGCAGTGATAGGGGGGGAGGCTACGAGCAGTACTTC
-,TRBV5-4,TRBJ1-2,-,CASSGRQFNYGYTF,TGTGCCAGCAGCGGGAGACAATTTAACTATGGCTACACCTTC
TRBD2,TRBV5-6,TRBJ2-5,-,CASTGDSGSLGEQYF,TGTGCCAGCACTGGGGATAGCGGGAGTCTAGGTGAGCAGTACTTC
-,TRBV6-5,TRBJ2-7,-,CASKRDFSSYEQYF,TGTGCCAGCAAACGGGACTTCAGCTCCTACGAGCAGTACTTC
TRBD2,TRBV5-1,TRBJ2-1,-,CASSFLAGGVNEQFF,TGCGCCAGCAGCTTTTTAGCGGGAGGGGTCAATGAGCAGTTCTTC
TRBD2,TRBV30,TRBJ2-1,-,CAWSEAGLGYEQFF,TGTGCCTGGAGTGAAGCGGGACTAGGTTATGAGCAGTTCTTC
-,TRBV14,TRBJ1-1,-,CASSPGTLNTEAFF,TGTGCCAGCAGCCCAGGGACACTGAACACTGAAGCTTTCTTT
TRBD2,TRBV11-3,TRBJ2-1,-,CASSPGLAGGRDEQFF,TGTGCCAGCAGCCCCGGGCTAGCGGGAGGTCGGGATGAGCAGTTCTTC
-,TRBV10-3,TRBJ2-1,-,CAISESQYNEQFF,TGTGCCATCAGTGAGTCGCAGTACAATGAGCAGTTCTTC
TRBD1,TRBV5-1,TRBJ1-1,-,CASSPGGTAQLEAFF,TGCGCCAGCAGCCCGGGAGGGACAGCCCAACTTGAAGCTTTCTTT
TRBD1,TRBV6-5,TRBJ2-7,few,CASRDRGYEQYF,TGTGCCAGCAGAGACAGGGGTTACGAGCAGTACTTC
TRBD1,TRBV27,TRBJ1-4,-,CASSPLWTGRNEKLFF,TGTGCCAGCAGTCCCCTCTGGACAGGACGGAATGAAAAACTGTTTTTT
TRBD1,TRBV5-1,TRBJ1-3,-,CASSSTGTGVSNTIYF,TGCGCCAGCAGCTCTACCGGGACAGGGGTTTCAAACACCATATATTTT
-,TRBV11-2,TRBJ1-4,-,CASSPEGSPIEKLFF,TGTGCCAGCAGCCCAGAGGGATCCCCCATAGAAAAACTGTTTTTT
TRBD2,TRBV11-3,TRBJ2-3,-,CASSLVPGTSFPDTQYF,TGTGCCAGCAGCTTAGTGCCCGGGACTAGTTTCCCAGATACGCAGTATTTT
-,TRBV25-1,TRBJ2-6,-,CASSKFPTNSGANVLTF,TGTGCCAGCAGTAAATTCCCTACTAACTCTGGGGCCAACGTCCTGACTTTC
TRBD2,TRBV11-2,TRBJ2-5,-,CASRKTLGLAETQYF,TGTGCCAGCAGGAAGACGTTGGGACTAGCGGAGACCCAGTACTTC
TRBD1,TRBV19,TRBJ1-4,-,CASSIFRTGGLNEKLFF,TGTGCCAGTAGTATTTTCCGGACAGGGGGCCTTAATGAAAAACTGTTTTTT
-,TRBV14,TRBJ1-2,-,CASSPGLTGGYGYTF,TGTGCCAGCAGCCCGGGATTGACAGGCGGCTATGGCTACACCTTC
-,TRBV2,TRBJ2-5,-,CASRGDKETQYF,TGTGCCAGCAGAGGGGATAAGGAGACCCAGTACTTC
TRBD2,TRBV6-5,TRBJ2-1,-,CASTRDGLAYNEQFF,TGTGCCAGCACCCGCGATGGACTAGCTTACAATGAGCAGTTCTTC
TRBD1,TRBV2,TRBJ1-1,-,CASRAGDRRSIMNTEAFF,TGTGCCAGCAGGGCCGGGGACAGGCGTTCCATTATGAACACTGAAGCTTTCTTT
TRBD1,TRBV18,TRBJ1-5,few,CASSPTDRVGQPQHF,TGTGCCAGCTCACCTACCGACAGGGTCGGGCAGCCCCAGCATTTT
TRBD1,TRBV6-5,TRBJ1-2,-,CASSAGTAFGYTF,TGTGCCAGCAGTGCCGGGACAGCTTTTGGCTACACCTTC
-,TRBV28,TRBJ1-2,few,CASSKQGYGYTF,TGTGCCAGCAGTAAACAGGGTTATGGCTACACCTTC
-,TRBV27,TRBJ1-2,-,CASSLTGGGYTF,TGTGCCAGCAGTTTAACTGGAGGTGGCTACACCTTC
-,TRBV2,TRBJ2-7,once,CASSEGTLQYF,TGTGCCAGCAGTGAGGGGACTTTGCAGTACTTC
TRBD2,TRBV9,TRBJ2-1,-,CASSVWTSGNNEQFF,TGTGCCAGCAGCGTATGGACTAGCGGGAACAATGAGCAGTTCTTC
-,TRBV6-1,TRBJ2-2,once,CASSGTGIGTGELFF,TGTGCCAGCAGTGGAACAGGGATCGGAACCGGGGAGCTGTTTTTT
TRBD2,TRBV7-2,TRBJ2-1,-,CASSSRGDGGSHNEQFF,TGTGCCAGCAGCTCCCGGGGGGACGGAGGGTCTCACAATGAGCAGTTCTTC
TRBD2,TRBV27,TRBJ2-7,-,CASSWTSGSYEQYF,TGTGCCAGCAGTTGGACTAGCGGGAGCTACGAGCAGTACTTC
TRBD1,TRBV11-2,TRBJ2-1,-,CASSLGQGGHNEQFF,TGTGCCAGCAGCTTAGGACAGGGGGGGCACAATGAGCAGTTCTTC
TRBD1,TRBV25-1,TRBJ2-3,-,CASSRDRGNTDTQYF,TGTGCCAGCAGTCGGGACAGGGGGAACACAGATACGCAGTATTTT
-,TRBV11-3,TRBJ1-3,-,CASSPTGGIGNTIYF,TGTGCCAGCAGCCCGACGGGGGGGATCGGAAACACCATATATTTT
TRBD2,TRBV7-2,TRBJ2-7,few,CASRYQETSGRVYEQYF,TGTGCCAGCAGGTACCAAGAGACTAGCGGGAGGGTATACGAGCAGTACTTC